Following are 2 T cell receptor beta chains from one sample sequenced in a study of T-cell reconstitution after alpha-beta-depleted transplantation in children. Preparation of the TCRbeta library used unique molecular identifiers. MiXCR was run by TCRdb on the PCR reads, yielding one entry per CDR3 protein. This table has 450,000 to 550,000 distinct CDR3 sequences, about an eighth appearing once. The sample here was PBMCs, mostly from graft donor cells, taken 180 days after TCRalphabeta/CD19-depleted stem cell transplant. These receptors were obtained from a female patient younger than 10 who had a stem cell transplant for aplastic anemia, so the T cells may come from the graft donor.

This clonotype was recorded a few times. The chain has TRBV20-1 and TRBJ2-2; 9 bases match TRBD1. J gave up 5 bases and V 0 bases, and 10 bases lay outside the gene matches. This CDR3 contains 17 residues. Germline-derived CDR1 and CDR2 are DFQATT and SNEGSKA (reference sequence). The CDR3 spells CSARDTLGTGWTGELFF. The CDR3 DNA reads TGCAGTGCTAGAGATACCCTTGGGACAGGGTGGACCGGGGAGCTGTTTTTT.

The chain is built from TRBV9 and TRBJ2-1; unclear D gene. Germline CDR1 SGDLS, CDR2 YYNGEE. Trimming removed 0 bases at V and 0 bases at J, with 4 bases between. This CDR3 has 14 amino acids. CDR3 loop: CASSVEGSYNEQFF. For the CDR3, the DNA is TGTGCCAGCAGCGTAGAGGGCTCCTACAATGAGCAGTTCTTC.